These 32 T cell receptor beta chains were sequenced from one sample in a study of CD4 and CD8 cells across lung adenocarcinoma regions. MiXCR was run by TCRdb on the PCR reads, yielding one entry per CDR3 protein. The data contain 12,000 or so distinct CDR3 sequences, approximately 57% of them singletons. The specimen was CD8+ T cells from the center of a lung tumor. These receptors were taken from a female donor with lung adenocarcinoma. The CD4 and CD8 labels of this study may be unreliable.

As to this clonotype: Relative to the germline gene, one junction end is altered; a read error may explain this. The rearrangement uses TRBV6-1 and TRBJ2-3; D is unresolved. Per the germline V gene, CDR1 is MNHNS and CDR2 is SASEGT. The CDR3 loop spans 15 amino acids. In nucleotides, the CDR3 is TGTGCCAGCAGTGAAGGGGGAACAGCGAAAGATACTCAGTATTTT. Protein product: CASSEGGTAKDTQYF.

This chain joins TRBV23-1 and TRBJ2-1; D unclear. TRBV23-1 is reported as an ORF; its role is uncertain. The germline V and J ends were trimmed by 8 bases and 7 bases, with 18 bases remaining between them. This CDR3 is 14 amino acids long. The CDR3 is CASLPRELRNEQFF. The CDR3 DNA reads TGCGCCAGCCTCCCTCGCGAATTGAGAAATGAGCAGTTCTTC.

This clonotype appeared a few times. The gene calls are TRBV7-2 and TRBJ1-4, with 7 bases that match TRBD1. The CDR3 is 17 amino acids. CDR1 is SGHTA and CDR2 is FQGNSA in the germline V gene. V was pared by 4 bases and J by 2 bases, with 10 bases of the junction left unmatched. CDR3 in amino acids: CASSSEGAWRTNEKLFF. CDR3 bases: TGTGCCAGCAGCTCGGAGGGGGCGTGGAGGACTAATGAAAAACTGTTTTTT.

The V call is TRBV6-1, the J call TRBJ2-5; 9 nucleotides match TRBD1. Trimming removed 5 bases from V and 4 bases from J; junction bases left unmatched: 8. The CDR3 is 15 amino acids. CDR1 MNHNS and CDR2 SASEGT come from the germline V gene. The DNA for the CDR3 is TGTGCCAGCAGTATTAGACAGGGGGGGGTAGAGACCCAGTACTTC. Its protein product is CASSIRQGGVETQYF.

The genes are TRBV6-1 and TRBJ2-1; TRBD2 agrees at 11 bases. CDR1 is MNHNS and CDR2 is SASEGT in the germline V gene. The CDR3 has 14 residues. V was clipped by 6 bases and J by 9 bases; unmatched bases: 7. In DNA, the CDR3 is TGTGCCAGCAGCGGGCTAGCGGGGGGACCTGAGCAGTTCTTC. Translating it yields CASSGLAGGPEQFF.

About this clonotype itself: Relative to the germline gene, one junction end is altered; a read error may explain this. The rearrangement links TRBV6-5 to TRBJ2-3; TRBD2 aligns across 7 bases. CDR1 is MNHEY, CDR2 SVGAGI, per germline. This CDR3 has 15 amino acids. The CDR3 loop is CARSFSATSTNTQYF. The DNA of the CDR3 is TGTGCCCGCAGCTTCTCCGCGACTAGCACAAATACGCAGTATTTT.

The chain carries TRBV24-1 and TRBJ2-5; TRBD1 aligns across 8 bases. CDR1 is KGHDR and CDR2 is SFDVKD in the germline V gene. CDR3 length: 13 residues. The junction had 14 bases not matched to a gene; V was cut back by 10 bases and J by 11 bases. The CDR3 loop is CATSQGARDEQYF. The DNA of the CDR3 is TGTGCCACTTCTCAGGGGGCTAGGGATGAGCAGTACTTC.

By proportion, this clonotype is medium-sized. This CDR3 reads CASSWTSGGSDTQYF. In nucleotides, the CDR3 is TGTGCCAGCAGTTGGACTAGCGGGGGCTCAGATACGCAGTATTTT. The chain combines TRBV6-5 with TRBJ2-3; 13 positions agree with TRBD2. This CDR3 comprises 15 residues. The germline CDR1 and CDR2 sequences are MNHEY and SVGAGI. Unmatched junction bases numbered 2, after V lost 4 bases and J lost 4 bases.

This clonotype is categorized as medium-sized. This sequence joins TRBV6-1 and TRBJ1-1, with D maybe TRBD1 (5 bases). The CDR3 spans 12 residues. Germline V gene lookup returns CDR1 MNHNS and CDR2 SASEGT. The V gene lost 6 bases and the J gene lost 5 bases, with 10 bases spanning the gap. CDR3 DNA sequence: TGTGCCAGCAGCCCAGGGCTAACTGAAGCTTTCTTT. Protein product: CASSPGLTEAFF.

Details on this clonotype: This is likely a read error, given that the CDR3 carries no conserved phenylalanine or tryptophan at its end. The limits of the CDR3 on the DNA are not certain, so only TCRdb's listed CDR3 is given. The chain has TRBV6-5 and TRBJ2-1; the table assigns TRBD1, which was not confirmed against the DNA. The CDR3 comprises 9 residues, both ends counted. Germline V gene lookup returns CDR1 MNHEY and CDR2 SVGAGI. The CDR3 sequence is CASSLGRVP.

This sequence joins TRBV7-2 and TRBJ2-3; D is unresolved. This CDR3 spans 13 amino acids. Germline-derived CDR1 and CDR2 are SGHTA and FQGNSA. Trimming cost V 5 bases and J 5 bases, with 11 bases left between them. The CDR3 protein is CASSPPGVDTQYF. CDR3 DNA: TGTGCCAGCAGCCCACCCGGCGTAGATACGCAGTATTTT.

V and J are TRBV3-1 and TRBJ2-5, with TRBD2 matching 14 bases. Trimming at V came to 4 bases and at J to 2 bases, leaving 3 bases not matched to a gene. The length of the CDR3 is 16 residues. The germline V gene has CDR1 LGHDT and CDR2 YNNKEL (reference sequence). CDR3 sequence reads: CASSRRLAGGQETQYF. The CDR3 nucleotides are TGTGCCAGCAGCCGCCGACTAGCGGGGGGGCAAGAGACCCAGTACTTC.

The chain employs TRBV7-9 and TRBJ1-1, with D perhaps TRBD1 (6 bases). The germline CDR1 and CDR2 sequences are SEHNR and FQNEAQ (reference sequence). Trimming took off 5 bases at V and 4 bases at J, with 20 bases between the two ends. This CDR3 contains 16 residues. The CDR3 is CASSPLRTAQGTEAFF. The DNA of the CDR3 is TGTGCCAGCAGCCCTCTTAGGACAGCCCAGGGCACTGAAGCTTTCTTT.

This clonotype came up a few times. The chain carries TRBV6-1 and TRBJ2-2; D perhaps matches TRBD1 (5 bases). Germline CDR1 and CDR2: MNHNS and SASEGT. Trimming removed 6 bases at V and 1 base at J, with 12 bases between. The CDR3 is 15 amino acids. In DNA form, the CDR3 reads TGTGCCAGCAGCCGCTTCGACAGGAACACCGGGGAGCTGTTTTTT. Protein: CASSRFDRNTGELFF.

The chain joins TRBV7-2 to TRBJ1-2, with 10 bases lining up with TRBD1. Germline-derived CDR1 and CDR2 are SGHTA and FQGNSA. The CDR3 has 16 residues. The V segment lost 1 base and the J segment 1 base; nucleotides outside the gene matches: 3. The CDR3 sequence: CASSLGGQGINYGYTF. CDR3 sequence (DNA): TGTGCCAGCAGCTTAGGGGGACAGGGGATTAACTATGGCTACACCTTC.

This sequence joins TRBV6-4 and TRBJ1-2; 7 bases map to TRBD1. V lost 3 bases to trimming and J lost 3 bases; unmatched junction nucleotides: 7. The CDR3 runs to 15 residues. The germline gives CDR1 MRHNA, CDR2 SNTAGT. The CDR3 nucleotides read TGTGCCAGCAGTGAAACAGGGGAGGTAGACTATGGCTACACCTTC. It is translated as CASSETGEVDYGYTF.

The rearrangement links TRBV6-5 to TRBJ2-3, with no clear D. V shed 2 bases and J shed 6 bases, with 6 bases lying between them. Germline assignment: CDR1 MNHEY and CDR2 SVGAGI. The CDR3 contains 12 residues. The CDR3, as DNA: TGTGCCAGCAGTTACGGCGAGGATACGCAGTATTTT. It is translated as CASSYGEDTQYF.

The rearrangement uses TRBV4-2 and TRBJ2-3, with D unclear. The CDR3 length is 12 residues. From germline, CDR1 is LGHNA and CDR2 YNFKEQ. Trimming removed 6 bases at V and 5 bases at J, with 9 bases between. The CDR3 DNA is TGTGCCAGCAGTCATAATGAAGATACGCAGTATTTT. Encoded protein: CASSHNEDTQYF.

This clonotype was counted only a few times. V is TRBV6-5 and J is TRBJ2-3, with 11 bases matching TRBD2. V was pared by 6 bases and J by 11 bases, with 13 bases of the junction left unmatched. Germline V CDR1 and CDR2: MNHEY, SVGAGI. CDR3 length equals 15 residues. CDR3 amino acids: CASRFSGTSGNEQYF. Here the CDR3 DNA reads TGTGCCAGCAGATTCTCCGGGACTAGCGGCAATGAGCAGTATTTT.

To note about this clonotype: A single base separates this from a much larger clone, so it may be a read error. V usage is TRBV6-4 and J usage is TRBJ2-3; TRBD2 agrees at 12 bases. Germline V gives CDR1 MRHNA, CDR2 SNTAGT. The CDR3 totals 15 residues. This CDR3 is CASGDSSGGADTQYF. CDR3 in DNA: TGTGCCAGCGGTGACTCTAGCGGGGGGGCAGATACGCAGTATTTT.

This clonotype was seen only once. V gene TRBV6-5 combines with J gene TRBJ2-1; 9 nucleotides match TRBD2. The DNA end is more similar to TRBJ2-7, so the J call may be wrong. The CDR3 sequence is 15 residues long. The germline gives CDR1 MNHEY, CDR2 SVGAGI. In DNA form, the CDR3 reads TGTGCCAGCAGTTACTCGCCGACTAGCGGCTACGAGCAGTACTTC. Protein sequence: CASSYSPTSGYEQYF.

The chain carries TRBV28 and TRBJ2-5; 7 bases fit TRBD1. V shed 6 bases, J shed 1 base, and the junction held 11 bases outside the gene matches. Per the germline V gene, CDR1 is MDHEN and CDR2 is SYDVKM. CDR3 length: 16 amino acids. CDR3 DNA: TGTGCCAGCAGGGGACAGTTGGACAGGTCCCAAGAGACCCAGTACTTC. Translated, it gives CASRGQLDRSQETQYF.

The chain links TRBV6-4 to TRBJ2-3; the D gene is possibly TRBD1 (5 bases). The V gene's germline CDR1 is MRHNA and CDR2 SNTAGT. This CDR3 comprises 14 residues. V lost 6 bases and J lost 2, with 12 bases in between. The CDR3 protein is CASRRQKLTDTQYF. The CDR3 region has the DNA TGTGCCAGCAGGAGACAGAAACTCACAGATACGCAGTATTTT.

About this clonotype itself: Its ends do not fully match the called genes, so a read error is possible. The CDR3: CASRLEGVDTGKLYF. For the CDR3, the DNA is TGTGCCAGCAGGCTAGAGGGCGTGGACACAGGGAAGCTGTATTTT. The chain recombines TRBV6-1 with TRBJ2-2, with a weak D call TRBD1 (6 bases). The CDR3 has 15 amino acids. The germline CDR1 and CDR2 sequences are MNHNS and SASEGT.

This clonotype appeared a few times. Relative to the germline gene, one junction end is altered; a read error may explain this. The rearrangement uses TRBV6-1 and TRBJ2-4, with TRBD2 identical over 8 bases. Germline CDR1 reads MNHNS; CDR2 reads SASEGT. The CDR3 extends over 16 amino acids. The CDR3: CASSPSGHPTTDMQYF. In nucleotides, the CDR3 is TGTGCCAGCAGTCCTAGCGGGCACCCAACCACAGACATGCAGTATTTC.

V is TRBV7-2 and J is TRBJ1-5; D is unresolved. Germline V gene data show CDR1 as SGHTA and CDR2 as FQGNSA. This CDR3 is 14 amino acids long. Trimming pared 5 bases from V and 10 bases from J, leaving 18 bases between. The CDR3 DNA is TGTGCCAGCAGCCTAGACCTGACTCGCCGCCCCCAGCATTTT. It encodes CASSLDLTRRPQHF.

The chain carries TRBV4-2 and TRBJ2-5; no clear D gene. The DNA matches TRBJ2-7 better at its end, which makes the J call doubtful. Germline V lookup: CDR1 LGHNA, CDR2 YNFKEQ. The CDR3 sequence is 12 residues long. The CDR3: CASSQVKYEQYF. The CDR3 nucleotides read TGTGCCAGCAGCCAAGTAAAGTACGAGCAGTACTTC.

This clonotype showed up just once. The chain recombines TRBV6-1 with TRBJ2-6; D unresolved. Looked up from germline, CDR1 is MNHNS and CDR2 is SASEGT. V lost 4 bases to trimming and J lost 1 base, with 8 bases between them. The CDR3 totals 15 residues. The CDR3 here is CASSVGKSGANVLTF. In DNA, the CDR3 is TGTGCCAGCAGTGTTGGGAAATCTGGGGCCAACGTCCTGACTTTC.

Concerning this clonotype itself: This likely comes from a read error, as the CDR3 has no conserved phenylalanine or tryptophan at its end. It is unclear where the CDR3 begins or ends on the DNA, so no DNA is shown, and the CDR3 is as TCRdb lists it. The chain links TRBV7-3 to TRBJ2-5. The CDR3 extends over 8 residues, inclusive of both ends. Germline CDR1 is SGHTA and CDR2 is FQGTGA. The CDR3 sequence: CAQQLIES.

This clonotype appeared a few times. This chain connects TRBV9 to TRBJ1-2; 8 bases line up with TRBD1. Germline trimming cut 2 bases from V and 1 base from J; bases unmatched to any gene: 13. The CDR3 runs 18 residues. CDR1 SGDLS and CDR2 YYNGEE come from the germline V gene. As DNA, the CDR3 is TGTGCCAGCAGCGTTGGACAGGGAGCGAGGACCTATAACTATGGCTACACCTTC. It yields the protein CASSVGQGARTYNYGYTF.

This clonotype was seen just once. One junction end does not reproduce the germline sequence, and a read error may be involved. The rearrangement uses TRBV27 and TRBJ2-3; D may be TRBD1 (5 bases). The V gene's germline CDR1 is MNHEY and CDR2 SMNVEV (reference sequence). The CDR3 extends over 14 amino acids. The CDR3 nucleotides read TGTGCCAGCAGTTGGGGCCGGTTCCCAGATACCCAGTATTTT. It is translated as CASSWGRFPDTQYF.

This clonotype is labeled as medium-sized. The chain carries TRBV6-1 and TRBJ1-1; a weak D match, TRBD1 (6 bases). This CDR3 has 14 amino acids. V lost 6 bases to trimming and J lost 1 base, with 12 bases between them. From germline, CDR1 is MNHNS and CDR2 SASEGT. The CDR3: CASRSGAGNTEAFF. As DNA, the CDR3 is TGTGCCAGCAGATCAGGGGCGGGGAACACTGAAGCTTTCTTT.